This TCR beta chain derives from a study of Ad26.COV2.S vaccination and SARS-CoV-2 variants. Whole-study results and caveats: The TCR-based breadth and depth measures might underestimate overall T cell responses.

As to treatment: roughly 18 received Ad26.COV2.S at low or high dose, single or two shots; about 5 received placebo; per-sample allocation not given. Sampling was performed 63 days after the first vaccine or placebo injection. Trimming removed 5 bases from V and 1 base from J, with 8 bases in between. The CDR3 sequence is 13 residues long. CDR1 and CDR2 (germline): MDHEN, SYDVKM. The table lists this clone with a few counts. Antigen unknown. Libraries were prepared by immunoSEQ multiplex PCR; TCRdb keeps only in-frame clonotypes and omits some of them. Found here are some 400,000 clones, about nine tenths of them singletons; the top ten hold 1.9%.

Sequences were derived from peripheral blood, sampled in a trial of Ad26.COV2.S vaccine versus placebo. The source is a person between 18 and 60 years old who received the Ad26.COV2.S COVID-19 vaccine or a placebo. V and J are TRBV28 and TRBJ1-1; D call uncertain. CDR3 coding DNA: TGTGCCAGCAGTGTCGAAGAGAACACTGAAGCTTTCTTT. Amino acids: CASSVEENTEAFF.